The rows below give T cell receptor beta chains drawn from one sample of a study of T cells in Graves' hyperthyroidism and ophthalmopathy. TCRdb processed the multiplex PCR reads anew with MiXCR; each CDR3 protein has one entry. The sample holds more than 350,000 distinct CDR3 sequences, about 15% seen once. The sequencing input was blood. The origin of the receptors is a woman under 40 with Graves' hyperthyroidism. The CDR3 runs from the conserved cysteine through the conserved F or W. D genes are given only for firm matches. Rows may omit the clone size; those that give it use once, few, many or a size class.

clone_size j_call cdr3_length d_call v_call cdr3_nt cdr3_aa
many TRBJ2-1 16 TRBD2 TRBV5-1 TGCGCCAGCAGCTTTGGCGGGAGGACCTCCTACAATGAGCAGTTCTTC CASSFGGRTSYNEQFF
- TRBJ2-1 13 TRBD1 TRBV29-1 TGCAGCACTGAGGGACAGTTTAAAAATGAGCAGTTCTTC CSTEGQFKNEQFF
- TRBJ2-2 16 - TRBV20-1 TGCAGTGCTAGGTCGTCGGGAGTTGGGAACACCGGGGAGCTGTTTTTT CSARSSGVGNTGELFF
few TRBJ2-3 14 - TRBV5-1 TGCGCCAGCAGTCAAGCAAACCTCGGGGATACGCAGTATTTT CASSQANLGDTQYF
many TRBJ1-3 13 - TRBV30 TGTGCCTGGAGACCGCTGGGAGGAAACACCATATATTTT CAWRPLGGNTIYF
- TRBJ1-2 14 - TRBV5-1 TGCGCCAGCAGCTTGGCCACGGTAAACTATGGCTACACCTTC CASSLATVNYGYTF
- TRBJ1-1 13 - TRBV20-1 TGCAGTGGCGTACAGGGAAGAGGTACTGAAGCTTTCTTT CSGVQGRGTEAFF
many TRBJ2-3 18 - TRBV28 TGTGCCAGCAGTTCACCCCGCCCTAGCGTTACGCTAACAGATACGCAGTATTTT CASSSPRPSVTLTDTQYF
many TRBJ2-3 16 - TRBV3-1 TGTGCCAGCAGCCAAGATTTTGCGGGACGGGCAGATACGCAGTATTTT CASSQDFAGRADTQYF
- TRBJ2-7 15 - TRBV9 TGTGCCAGCAGCGTAGGAGGAGGGAGAGCCTACGAGCAGTACTTC CASSVGGGRAYEQYF
few TRBJ2-3 17 - TRBV6-1 TGTGCCAGCAGTGACACACTAAGGGGAGACTACACAGATACGCAGTATTTT CASSDTLRGDYTDTQYF
many TRBJ2-2 20 TRBD2 TRBV5-1 TGCGCCAGCAGCTTGGATAGTATGGGACTAGCGGGACAATACACCGGGGAGCTGTTTTTT CASSLDSMGLAGQYTGELFF
- TRBJ2-3 14 - TRBV28 TGTGCCAGCACCTTTTTCAACCCCACAGATACGCAGTATTTT CASTFFNPTDTQYF
many TRBJ2-1 16 TRBD2 TRBV11-2 TGTGCCAGCAGCCCCCAGACTAGCGGGCACTACAATGAGCAGTTCTTC CASSPQTSGHYNEQFF
many TRBJ2-3 16 TRBD2 TRBV6-2/TRBV6-3 TGTGCCAGCAGTACCGGGACTAGCGGATCCACAGATACGCAGTATTTT CASSTGTSGSTDTQYF
many TRBJ2-3 15 TRBD2 TRBV28 TGTGCCAGCAGTTTCCGGGGACTAGCCAGCGATACGCAGTATTTT CASSFRGLASDTQYF
- TRBJ2-3 18 TRBD2 TRBV5-1 TGCGCCAGCAGCTCAAAAAACGGACTAGCGGGAGGGACAGATACGCAGTATTTT CASSSKNGLAGGTDTQYF
once TRBJ2-4 13 - TRBV7-8 TGTGCCAGCAGCGCAGCCCTGGGGAACATTCAGTACTTC CASSAALGNIQYF
many TRBJ1-1 14 TRBD1 TRBV30 TGTGCCTGGAGGGGACAGGTTATGAACACTGAAGCTTTCTTT CAWRGQVMNTEAFF
- TRBJ1-4 16 TRBD1 TRBV11-2 TGTGCCAGCAGCTTAGGTGTGTCAGGGGGCGTTGAAAAACTGTTTTTT CASSLGVSGGVEKLFF
- TRBJ1-4 16 TRBD1 TRBV7-2 TGTGCCAGCAGTCGACAGGGGGCCCGGCCGAGTGAAAAACTGTTTTTT CASSRQGARPSEKLFF
- TRBJ2-1 14 - TRBV29-1 TGCAGCGGTGGACAGAAGAGCTCCTACAATAAGCAGTTCTTC CSGGQKSSYNKQFF
many TRBJ2-1 15 TRBD1 TRBV9 TGTGCCAGCACCCCCGCGGACAGGGCTACGAATGAGCAGTTCTTC CASTPADRATNEQFF
many TRBJ1-2 13 - TRBV5-1 TGCGCCAGCAGCTTAGGGGAACTGGATGGCTACACCTTC CASSLGELDGYTF
- TRBJ1-3 16 - TRBV7-8 TGTGCCAGCAGCTTAGGGCTGATGAGCTCTGGAAACACCATATATTTT CASSLGLMSSGNTIYF
many TRBJ2-1 15 - TRBV3-1 TGTGCCAGCAGCCAAGTAGACCGGGTCCGCAATGAGCAGTTCTTC CASSQVDRVRNEQFF
- TRBJ2-1 15 TRBD1 TRBV5-1 TGCGCCAGCAGCCGCGACGACAGGGGGCAGGATGAGCAGTTCTTC CASSRDDRGQDEQFF
many TRBJ2-3 16 TRBD2 TRBV7-2 TGTGCCAGCAGCTCTCTAGCGGGAGACGGGACAGATACGCAGTATTTT CASSSLAGDGTDTQYF
- TRBJ2-1 17 - TRBV4-1 TGCGCCAGCAGCCAAGGGCTCGCGGCCACTATCTACAATGAGCAGTTCTTC CASSQGLAATIYNEQFF
- TRBJ2-1 15 - TRBV7-9 TGTGCCCACTTCGGGGTATTGAGCTCCTACAATGAGCAGTTCTTC CAHFGVLSSYNEQFF
- TRBJ2-5 16 TRBD1 TRBV4-2 TGTGCCAGCAGCCGGGAACCGACAGGGCTCCAAGAGACCCAGTACTTC CASSREPTGLQETQYF
- TRBJ2-7 13 - TRBV29-1 TGCAGCGTGTCCCGGGGTTCCACCTACGAGCAGTACTTC CSVSRGSTYEQYF
few TRBJ2-1 15 TRBD1 TRBV6-4 TGTGCCAGCAGCCCAACAGGGGTTCTTAGCAATGAGCAGTTCTTC CASSPTGVLSNEQFF
few TRBJ2-5 12 - TRBV20-1 TGCAGTGCTAGCCCTAGGGGCAAGACCCAGTACTTC CSASPRGKTQYF
many TRBJ2-7 14 TRBD1 TRBV28 TGTGCCAGCAGGTCGCAGGGGGTAACCTACGAGCAGTACTTC CASRSQGVTYEQYF
- TRBJ2-4 16 - TRBV20-1 TGCAGTGCTAGACGCGCCGGAGGGATGACCAAAAACATTCAGTACTTC CSARRAGGMTKNIQYF
medium-sized TRBJ2-1 14 TRBD2 TRBV20-1 TGCAGTGCTCTAGGCGGGACTAGCATCAATGAGCAGTTCTTC CSALGGTSINEQFF
many TRBJ2-5 14 TRBD1 TRBV6-1 TGTGCCAGCAGTGAATGGACAGGGTTAGAGACCCAGTACTTC CASSEWTGLETQYF
- TRBJ2-3 15 TRBD1 TRBV5-6 TGTGCCAGCAGCGGGCGGACAGGATCCACAGATACGCAGTATTTT CASSGRTGSTDTQYF
few TRBJ2-7 16 - TRBV27 TGTGCCAGCAGTTTGACCCTAGGCGCCCCTTCCTACGAGCAGTACTTC CASSLTLGAPSYEQYF
many TRBJ2-7 14 TRBD1 TRBV20-1 TGCAGTGCTATCGGGCAGGGGGCCTCCTACGAGCAGTACTTC CSAIGQGASYEQYF
few TRBJ2-1 13 - TRBV12-5 TGTGCTAGTGGTTTGGGCGGGGTCAATGAGCAGTTCTTC CASGLGGVNEQFF
many TRBJ2-1 15 - TRBV12-3/TRBV12-4 TGTGCCAGCAGTTCCGAGAATGCGCTCAGGAATGAGCAGTTCTTC CASSSENALRNEQFF
- TRBJ2-2 14 - TRBV18 TGTGCCAGCTCACCCTACTCGCCGGACCGGGAGCTGTTTTTT CASSPYSPDRELFF
few TRBJ2-1 16 - TRBV20-1 TGCAGTGCTAGATCCCAAGCGGAGCTCTCCTACAATGAGCAGTTCTTC CSARSQAELSYNEQFF
many TRBJ2-1 14 TRBD1 TRBV11-1 TGTGCCAGCAGCTCCCGGGACAGGGGCAATGAGCAGTTCTTC CASSSRDRGNEQFF
many TRBJ1-1 13 - TRBV5-1 TGCGCCAGCAGCTTTACAGCGAACACTGAAGCTTTCTTT CASSFTANTEAFF
- TRBJ2-7 23 - TRBV6-2/TRBV6-3 TGTGCCAGCAGTTACTCGCCTCGGACAGGGACTAGCCGCATGCTTGGGAGCTCCTACGAGCAGTACTTC CASSYSPRTGTSRMLGSSYEQYF
many TRBJ2-6 13 - TRBV20-1 TGCAGTGCTACGGGGCCTGGGGCCAACGTCCTGACTTTC CSATGPGANVLTF
few TRBJ1-1 13 - TRBV5-4 TGTGCCAGCAGCTCTGGACGGTACACTGAAGCTTTCTTT CASSSGRYTEAFF
few TRBJ1-5 12 TRBD1 TRBV20-1 TGCAGTCGACAGGGGGTCGATCAGCCCCAGCATTTT CSRQGVDQPQHF
few TRBJ2-1 16 - TRBV5-1 TGCGCCAGCAGCTTTGGGGACGGGCGGTTGAACAATGAGCAGTTCTTC CASSFGDGRLNNEQFF
- TRBJ2-5 14 - TRBV29-1 TGCAGCGTGGGGTCGTCGGGGGCGCGTGAGACCCAGTACTTC CSVGSSGARETQYF
- TRBJ1-4 16 TRBD1 TRBV7-6 TGTGCCAGCAGCTTGGGACCGGGACAGGGGAGCGAAAAACTGTTTTTT CASSLGPGQGSEKLFF